The T cell receptor beta chain described here comes from a study of blood T cell repertoires in COVID-19 (dated by TCRdb to 2018 to 2021). With regard to the full study: Collaborator samples came from the United States, Italy and Spain and covered acute and convalescent phases of COVID-19. The material from the prospective study consisted of cDNA or gDNA derived from T cells, B-cell-depleted T cells, or PBMCs. The dataset comprised deeply sampled blood TCRbeta repertoires from subjects exposed to, actively infected with, or recovered from COVID-19. The repertoires were made available in a free public database intended to serve as a resource for research on the immune response to SARS-CoV-2. Samples came from the ongoing ImmuneRACE study (first 160 participants) plus 1,254 subjects from 6 global collaborators. Nearly every sample came with metadata listing a de-identified subject ID, COVID-19 status, age in years and sex. Where available, HLA class I and class II types were obtained from metadata supplied by the sample provider rather than from assay-based typing.

Paper-wide results and their limitations: Clinical and demographic metadata were provided uncurated, with the amount varying by source and participant.

Looking up the germline V gene yields CDR1 MGHDK and CDR2 SYGVNS. The CDR3 numbers 17 residues from cysteine through phenylalanine. Only the CDR3 portion is preserved as DNA: 51 bases, with reading frame beginning at the first base. Trimming leaves V shorter by 8 bases and J shorter by 6 bases, with the junction holding 21 bases beyond the gene matches. One collaborating source in Seattle enrolled patients while the patients were actively infected and followed the patients over time throughout the course of disease. The collaborating institutions used their own protocols to collect whole blood in K2EDTA tubes. For TCRbeta analysis, collaborator samples were shipped as frozen whole blood, as isolated PBMCs, or as DNA extracted from either sample type. The immunoSEQ Assay, a bias-controlled multiplex PCR, was used to amplify TCRbeta CDR3 regions from genomic DNA. The paper's processing steps were these. The number of nucleated cells in each sample was estimated from the amplification of reference gene primers within the assay. To quantify the absolute abundance of each unique TCRbeta CDR3 rearrangement, sequence reads were collapsed and filtered. For each sample, productive Simpson clonality was calculated by taking the square root of Simpson's diversity index across productive rearrangements. Imported from immuneACCESS, the table was reduced by TCRdb to in-frame sequences with V and J called. These copies leave out some clones; in studies compared against another copy, an unresolved V gene accounts for under half, and the cause of the remainder is not known. V, J and clone size are taken as reported in that table, and D and trimming were inferred from the DNA itself. The sample includes about 250,000 clones, with 90% observed a single time. The leading ten clones occupy 2.1% of the sample.

This clone was detected only once. What this receptor recognizes is not known. Within one base of it there is no much larger clone, and no base qualities were kept. The sequenced sample was peripheral blood. The source of this sequence is a woman in her fifties or sixties with COVID-19, enrolled during active disease. The chain couples TRBV25-1 to TRBJ1-2; the junction holds 7 bases that match TRBD1. In nucleotides, the sequence is TGTGCCAGCGAAGGGGGCCAGGGCGCGCTATCTATTGATGGCTACACCTTC. Translated, it reads CASEGGQGALSIDGYTF.